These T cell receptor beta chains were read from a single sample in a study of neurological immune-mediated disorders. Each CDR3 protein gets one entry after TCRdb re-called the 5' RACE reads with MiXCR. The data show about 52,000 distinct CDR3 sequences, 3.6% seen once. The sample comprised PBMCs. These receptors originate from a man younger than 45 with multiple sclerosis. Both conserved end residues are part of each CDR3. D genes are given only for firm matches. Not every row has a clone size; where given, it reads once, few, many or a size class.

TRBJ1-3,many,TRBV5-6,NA,TGTGCCAGCTCCTACAGCTCTGGAAACACCATATATTTT,CASSYSSGNTIYF
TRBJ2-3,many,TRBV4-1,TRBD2,TGCGCCAGCAGCCAAGAGATCGGGAGGGATACGCAGTATTTT,CASSQEIGRDTQYF
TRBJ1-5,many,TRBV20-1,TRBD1,TGCAGTGCTACCCCGACAGGGCGTAGCAATCAGCCCCAGCATTTT,CSATPTGRSNQPQHF
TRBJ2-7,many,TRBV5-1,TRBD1,TGCGCCAGCAGCACTTCCGGGACAGGGATTTGGGAGCAGTACTTC,CASSTSGTGIWEQYF
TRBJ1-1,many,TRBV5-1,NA,TGCGCCAGCAGCTTGGGGTCGCCGACAGGATTTAACACTGAAGCTTTCTTT,CASSLGSPTGFNTEAFF
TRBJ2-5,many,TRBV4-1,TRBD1,TGCGCCAGCAGCCGTTCAGGGGGAAGGCAAGAGACCCAGTACTTC,CASSRSGGRQETQYF
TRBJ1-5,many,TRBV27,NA,TGTGCCAGCAGCGAATTGGGCAATCAGCCCCAGCATTTT,CASSELGNQPQHF
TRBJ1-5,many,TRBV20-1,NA,TGCAGTGCTAGCGGGGGAACCAAACGTAGCAATCAGCCCCAGCATTTT,CSASGGTKRSNQPQHF
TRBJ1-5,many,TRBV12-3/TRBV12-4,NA,TGTGCCAGCAGCCCCGGTTTACTGGTCAGGGAGCCCCAGCATTTT,CASSPGLLVREPQHF
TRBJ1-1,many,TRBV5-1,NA,TGCGCCAGCAGCATAGGACAGCAGAACACTGAAGCTTTCTTT,CASSIGQQNTEAFF
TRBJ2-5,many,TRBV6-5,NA,TGTGCCAGCAGCTCCCTTGGTGGAGCACAAGAGACCCAGTACTTC,CASSSLGGAQETQYF
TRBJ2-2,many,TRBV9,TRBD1,TGTGCCAGCAGCGACCGGGACAGACAGACCGGGGAGCTGTTTTTT,CASSDRDRQTGELFF
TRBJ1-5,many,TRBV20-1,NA,TGCAGTGCTAGGGAAGGGGTGATCGGTCAGCCCCAGCATTTT,CSAREGVIGQPQHF
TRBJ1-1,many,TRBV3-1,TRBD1,TGTGCCAGCAGCCAAGCCGGACAGGGGACATCTTTGGCTTTCTTT,CASSQAGQGTSLAFF
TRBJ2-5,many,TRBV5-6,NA,TGTGCCAGCAGCTTGACGCGGGGGCCGTCACGGGAGACCCAGTACTTC,CASSLTRGPSRETQYF
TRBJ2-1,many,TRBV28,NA,TGTGCCAGCAGTTTAGCGGGGGCCAATGAGCAGTTCTTC,CASSLAGANEQFF
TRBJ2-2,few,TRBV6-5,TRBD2,TGTGCCAGCATGGGCGGGAGGGTGACCGGGGAGCTGTTTTTT,CASMGGRVTGELFF
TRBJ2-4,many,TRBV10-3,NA,TGTGCCATCAGTGAAGGACAGCTCTTAGCCAAAAACATTCAGTACTTC,CAISEGQLLAKNIQYF
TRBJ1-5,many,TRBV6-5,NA,TGTGCCAGCAGTAAACAGAAGGGACTACGTAGTCAGCCCCAGCATTTT,CASSKQKGLRSQPQHF
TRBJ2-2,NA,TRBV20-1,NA,TGCAGTGCTAGTACAGGGCCCTACGGGGAGCTGTTTTTT,CSASTGPYGELFF
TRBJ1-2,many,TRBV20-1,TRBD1,TGCAGTGCTGGGGGACAGGGGGCGAAGGGCTACACCTTC,CSAGGQGAKGYTF
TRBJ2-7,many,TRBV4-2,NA,TGTGCCAGCAGCCAAGATACCAGGGGCGTTCAGTACTTC,CASSQDTRGVQYF
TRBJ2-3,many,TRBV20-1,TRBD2,TGCAGTGCAGAGACGGGAGGGGGGGGCTCAGATACGCAGTATTTT,CSAETGGGGSDTQYF
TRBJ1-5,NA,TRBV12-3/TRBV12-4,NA,TGTGCCAGCAGTTATCGGGGGCTGACCCCCAATCAGCCCCAGAATTTT,CASSYRGLTPNQPQNF
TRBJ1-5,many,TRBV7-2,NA,TGTGCCAGCAGCAAAAACAGGGTTGATCAGCCCCAGCATTTT,CASSKNRVDQPQHF
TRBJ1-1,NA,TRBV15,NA,TGTGCCACCAGCAGTAGAAAGGGTAATGAAGCTTTCTTT,CATSSRKGNEAFF
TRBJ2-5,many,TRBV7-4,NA,TGTGCCAGCAGCTTACCCGGGGGCCTGATCGTCCGAGAGACCCAGTACTTC,CASSLPGGLIVRETQYF
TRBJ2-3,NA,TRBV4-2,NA,TGTGCCAGCAGCCAAGATCGACGGGTCACAGATACGCAGTATTTT,CASSQDRRVTDTQYF
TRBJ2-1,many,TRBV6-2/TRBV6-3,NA,TGTGCCAGCAGCCGAACAACGTGGGATGAGCAGTTCTTC,CASSRTTWDEQFF
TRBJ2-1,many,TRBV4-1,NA,TGCGCCAGCAGCCAAGTCGCGACAGGCCCTAACTACAATGAGCAGTTCTTC,CASSQVATGPNYNEQFF
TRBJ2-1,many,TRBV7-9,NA,TGTGCCAGCAACCCGGGGGCTGTCCTAGTTCATGAGCAGTTCTTC,CASNPGAVLVHEQFF
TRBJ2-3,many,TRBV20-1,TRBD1,TGCAGTGGGGACAGGGGCACAGATACGCAGTATTTT,CSGDRGTDTQYF
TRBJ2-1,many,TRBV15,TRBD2,TGTGCCACCAGCAGAGGAACTAGCGGGAACAATGAGCAGTTCTTC,CATSRGTSGNNEQFF
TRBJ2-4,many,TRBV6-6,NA,TGTGCCAGCAGCCCTACTCAGGGAGGGGGAAACATTCAGTACTTC,CASSPTQGGGNIQYF
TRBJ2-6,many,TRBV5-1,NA,TGCGCCAGCAGCTTAGGTCCCTCGGGGGCCAACGTCCTGACTTTC,CASSLGPSGANVLTF
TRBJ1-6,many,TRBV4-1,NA,TGCGCCAGCAGCCAAGTGGGTCCCGGCGATAATTCACCCCTCCACTTT,CASSQVGPGDNSPLHF
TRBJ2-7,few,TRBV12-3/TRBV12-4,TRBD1,TGTGCCAGCACCCGAGGGAGACAGGGGGCTAGCGAGCAGTACTTC,CASTRGRQGASEQYF
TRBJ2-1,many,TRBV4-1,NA,TGCGCCAGCAGCCAAGAGGTAAAGGGTGGGAATGAGCAGTTCTTC,CASSQEVKGGNEQFF
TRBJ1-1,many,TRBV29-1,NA,TGCAGCGTTAACCCTTCGAGTGAAGCTTTCTTT,CSVNPSSEAFF
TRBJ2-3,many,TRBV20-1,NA,TGCAGTGCTAGAAATCCCTCGAGCACAGATACGCAGTATTTT,CSARNPSSTDTQYF
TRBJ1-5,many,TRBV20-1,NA,TGCAGTGCTAGTGGACAGAGCAATCAGCCCCAGCATTTT,CSASGQSNQPQHF
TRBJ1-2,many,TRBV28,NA,TGTGCCAGCAGTTTACCGGGAAACTATGGCTACACCTTC,CASSLPGNYGYTF
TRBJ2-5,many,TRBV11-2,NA,TGTGCCAGCAGCTCCCAGGGTAGCGGTGAAGAGACCCAGTACTTC,CASSSQGSGEETQYF
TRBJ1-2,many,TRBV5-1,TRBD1,TGCGCCAGCAGCTCGGACAGGGAGGATGGCTACACCTTC,CASSSDREDGYTF
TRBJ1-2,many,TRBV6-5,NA,TGTGCCAGCAGTTATTCTCGGGGAGGGAACTATGGCTACACCTTC,CASSYSRGGNYGYTF
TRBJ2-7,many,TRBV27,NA,TGTGCCAGCAGCCCGCGGGGGCGCGTAAACGAGCAGTACTTC,CASSPRGRVNEQYF
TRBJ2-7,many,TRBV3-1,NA,TGTGCCAGCAGCCAAGACTCGAGGAGGGCGAGAGACGAGCAGTACTTC,CASSQDSRRARDEQYF
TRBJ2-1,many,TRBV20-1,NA,TGCAGTGCTTTGGAAAGGCTCAGGGGATTGAATGAGCAGTTCTTC,CSALERLRGLNEQFF
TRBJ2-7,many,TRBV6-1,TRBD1,TGTGCCAGCATTAGGACCGGGACAGCCAGCTACGAGCAGTACTTC,CASIRTGTASYEQYF
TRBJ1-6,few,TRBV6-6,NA,TGTGCCAGTTCAGGAACGGCCTTGTATAATTCACCCCTCAACTTT,CASSGTALYNSPLNF
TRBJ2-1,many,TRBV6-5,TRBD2,TGTGCCAGCTCGGGACTAGCGGACAATGAGCAGTTCTTC,CASSGLADNEQFF
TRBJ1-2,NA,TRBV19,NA,TGTGCCAGTAGTGCGGCCAGGAATGGCTACACCTTC,CASSAARNGYTF
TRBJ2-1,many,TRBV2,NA,TGTGCCAGCATCGTGGACGAAGGCTCCTACAATGAGCAGTTCTTC,CASIVDEGSYNEQFF
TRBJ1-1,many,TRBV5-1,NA,TGCGCCAGCAGCTTACAGGAGAACACTGAAGCTTTCTTT,CASSLQENTEAFF
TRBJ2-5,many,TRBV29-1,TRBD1,TGCAGCACCGGGGGGGGACAGGGGGCTTTCGAGACCCAGTACTTC,CSTGGGQGAFETQYF